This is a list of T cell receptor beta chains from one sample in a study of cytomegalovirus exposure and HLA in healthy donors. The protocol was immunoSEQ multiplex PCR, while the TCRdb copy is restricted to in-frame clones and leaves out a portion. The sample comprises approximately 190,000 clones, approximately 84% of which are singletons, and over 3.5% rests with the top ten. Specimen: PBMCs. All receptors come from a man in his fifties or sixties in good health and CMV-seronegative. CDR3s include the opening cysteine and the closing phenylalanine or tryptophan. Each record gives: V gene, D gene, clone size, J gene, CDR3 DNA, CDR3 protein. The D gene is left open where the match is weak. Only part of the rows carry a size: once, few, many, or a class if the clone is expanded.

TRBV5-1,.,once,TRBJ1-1,TGCGCCAGCAGCTTGACAGTAGGGAGGAACACTGAAGCTTTCTTT,CASSLTVGRNTEAFF
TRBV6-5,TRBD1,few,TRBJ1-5,TGTGCCAGCAGGCTCGACAGGGATGGACAGCCCCAGCATTTT,CASRLDRDGQPQHF
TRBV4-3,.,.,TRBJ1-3,TGCGCCAGCAGCAGGAGCCCCTCCAGTGGAAACACCATATATTTT,CASSRSPSSGNTIYF
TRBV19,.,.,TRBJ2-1,TGTGCCAGTAGTACACAGTTCTACAATGAGCAGTTCTTC,CASSTQFYNEQFF
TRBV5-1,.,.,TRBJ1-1,TGCGCCAGCAGCTTGGGACAGTGGGGAACTGAAGCTTTCTTT,CASSLGQWGTEAFF
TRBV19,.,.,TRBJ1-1,TGTGCCAGCATTAGGGCAAGGCAGGGGAACACTGAAGCTTTCTTT,CASIRARQGNTEAFF
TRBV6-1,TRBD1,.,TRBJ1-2,TGTGCCAGCAGTGGGCTCCGGACAGGCCACTATGGCTACACCTTC,CASSGLRTGHYGYTF
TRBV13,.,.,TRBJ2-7,TGTGCCAGCAGCTTCAGACAGGCCTACGAGCAGTACTTC,CASSFRQAYEQYF
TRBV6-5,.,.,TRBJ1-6,TGTGCCAGCAGTTCGAGGACAGTCTATAATTCACCCCTCCACTTT,CASSSRTVYNSPLHF
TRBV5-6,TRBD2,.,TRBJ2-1,TGTGCCAGCAGCTCCGGGACTAGCGGGGGGGCCTACAATGAGCAGTTCTTC,CASSSGTSGGAYNEQFF
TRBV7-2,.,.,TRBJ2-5,TGTGCCAGCAGCCCTAGGGGGATGACACAAGAGACCCAGTACTTC,CASSPRGMTQETQYF
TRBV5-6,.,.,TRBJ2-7,TGTGCCAGCAGCTTCGGGGACACCTACGAGCAGTACTTC,CASSFGDTYEQYF
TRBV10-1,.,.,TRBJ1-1,TGCGCCAGCCGGGACACCATGAACACTGAAGCTTTCTTT,CASRDTMNTEAFF
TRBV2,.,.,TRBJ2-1,TGTGCCAGCAGTCAAAGGGGGGAGCAGTTCTTC,CASSQRGEQFF
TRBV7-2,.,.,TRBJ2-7,TGTGCCAGCAGCTTATATGCCGGTTCGGAGCAGTACTTC,CASSLYAGSEQYF
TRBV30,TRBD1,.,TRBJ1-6,TGTGCCTGGAGCTTAGACAGGGGAGGATCACCCCTCCACTTT,CAWSLDRGGSPLHF
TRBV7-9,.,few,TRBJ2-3,TGTGCCAGCAGCTTAGGGGAGCGCACAGATACGCAGTATTTT,CASSLGERTDTQYF
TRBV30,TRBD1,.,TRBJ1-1,TGTGCCTGGAGTGGACAGGGGACAGGCGAAGCTTTCTTT,CAWSGQGTGEAFF
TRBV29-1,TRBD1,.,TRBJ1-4,TGCAGCTCAGGGGACAGGGGAGAAAAACTGTTTTTT,CSSGDRGEKLFF
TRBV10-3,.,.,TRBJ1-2,TGTGCCATCAGTGAGGGGGGGAAATATGGCTACACCTTC,CAISEGGKYGYTF
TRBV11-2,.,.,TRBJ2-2,TGTGCCAGCACTGGGAGTAGGTCCGGGGAGCTGTTTTTT,CASTGSRSGELFF
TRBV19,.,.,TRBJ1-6,TGTGCCAGTAGTAGCCAGGGATCACCCCTCCACTTT,CASSSQGSPLHF
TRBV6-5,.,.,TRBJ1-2,TGTGCCAGCAGTTACTCTGTAGGGGATGGCTACACCTTC,CASSYSVGDGYTF
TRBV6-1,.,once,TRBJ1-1,TGTGCCAGCAGTGCGACACTGAACACTGAAGCTTTCTTT,CASSATLNTEAFF
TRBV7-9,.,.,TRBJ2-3,TGTGCCAGCAGCCCGGCAGATACGCAGTATTTT,CASSPADTQYF